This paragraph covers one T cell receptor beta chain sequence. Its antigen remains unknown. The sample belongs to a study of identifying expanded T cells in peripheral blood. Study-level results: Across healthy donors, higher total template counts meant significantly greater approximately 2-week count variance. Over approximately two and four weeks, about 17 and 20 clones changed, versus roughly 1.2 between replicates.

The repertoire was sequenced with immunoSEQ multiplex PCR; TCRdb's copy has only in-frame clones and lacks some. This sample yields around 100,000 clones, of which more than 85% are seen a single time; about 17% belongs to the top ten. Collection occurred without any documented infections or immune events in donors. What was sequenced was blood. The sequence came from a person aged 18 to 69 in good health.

The CDR3, as DNA: TGCGCCAGCAGTGACCTTCTGACTTTC. It yields the protein CASSDLLTF. The rearrangement links TRBV10-1 to TRBJ1-2; D unresolved. The tail of the sequence fits TRBJ2-6 better, so the J call may be wrong. The CDR3 contains 9 residues. The germline V gene has CDR1 WNHNN and CDR2 SYGVQD (reference sequence).